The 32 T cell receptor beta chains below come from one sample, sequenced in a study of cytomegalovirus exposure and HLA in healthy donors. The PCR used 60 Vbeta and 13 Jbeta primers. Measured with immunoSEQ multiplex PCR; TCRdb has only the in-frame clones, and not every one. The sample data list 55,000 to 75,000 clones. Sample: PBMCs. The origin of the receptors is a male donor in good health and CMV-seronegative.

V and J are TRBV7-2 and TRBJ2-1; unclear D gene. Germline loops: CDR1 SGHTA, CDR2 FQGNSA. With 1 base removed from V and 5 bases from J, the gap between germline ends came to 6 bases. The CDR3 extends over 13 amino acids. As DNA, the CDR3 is TGTGCCAGCAGCTTAGTTTCCGACAATGAGCAGTTCTTC. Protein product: CASSLVSDNEQFF.

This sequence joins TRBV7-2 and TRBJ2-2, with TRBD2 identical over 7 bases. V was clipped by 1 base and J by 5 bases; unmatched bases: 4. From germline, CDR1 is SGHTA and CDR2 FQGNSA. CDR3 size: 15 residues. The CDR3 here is CASSLGGSTTGELFF. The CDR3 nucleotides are TGTGCCAGCAGCTTAGGCGGGAGTACTACCGGGGAGCTGTTTTTT. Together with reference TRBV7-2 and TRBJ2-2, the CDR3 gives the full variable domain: GAGVSQSPSNKVTEKGKDVELRCDPISGHTALYWYRQSLGQGLEFLIYFQGNSAPDKSGLPSDRFSAERTGGSVSTLTIQRTQQEDSAVYLCASSLGGSTTGELFFGEGSRLTVL.

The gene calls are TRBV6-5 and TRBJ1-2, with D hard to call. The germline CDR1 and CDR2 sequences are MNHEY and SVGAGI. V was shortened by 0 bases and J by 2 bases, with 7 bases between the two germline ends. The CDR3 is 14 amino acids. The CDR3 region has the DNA TGTGCCAGCAGTTACTCGTCGGGGAACTATGGCTACACCTTC. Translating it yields CASSYSSGNYGYTF.

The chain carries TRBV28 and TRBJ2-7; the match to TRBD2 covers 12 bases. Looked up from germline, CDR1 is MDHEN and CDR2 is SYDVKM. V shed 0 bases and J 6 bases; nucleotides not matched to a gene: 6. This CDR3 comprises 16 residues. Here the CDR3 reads CASSLWSLAGGSEQYF. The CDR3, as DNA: TGTGCCAGCAGTTTATGGTCACTAGCGGGGGGTAGCGAGCAGTACTTC.

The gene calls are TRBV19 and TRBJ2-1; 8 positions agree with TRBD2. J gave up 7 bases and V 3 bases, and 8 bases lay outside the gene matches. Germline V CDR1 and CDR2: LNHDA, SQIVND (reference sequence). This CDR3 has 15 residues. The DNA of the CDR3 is TGTGCCAGTAGTATCGCAGAAGCGGGAGTAAATGAGCAGTTCTTC. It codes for CASSIAEAGVNEQFF. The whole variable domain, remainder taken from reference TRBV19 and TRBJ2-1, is DGGITQSPKYLFRKEGQNVTLSCEQNLNHDAMYWYRQDPGQGLRLIYYSQIVNDFQKGDIAEGYSVSREKKESFPLTVTSAQKNPTAFYLCASSIAEAGVNEQFFGPGTRLTVL.

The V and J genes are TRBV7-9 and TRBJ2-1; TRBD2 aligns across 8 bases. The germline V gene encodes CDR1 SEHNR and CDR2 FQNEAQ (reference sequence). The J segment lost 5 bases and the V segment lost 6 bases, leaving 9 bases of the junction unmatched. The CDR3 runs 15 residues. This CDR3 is CASRPGGGSDNEQFF. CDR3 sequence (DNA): TGTGCCAGCAGACCCGGCGGGGGGAGCGACAATGAGCAGTTCTTC.

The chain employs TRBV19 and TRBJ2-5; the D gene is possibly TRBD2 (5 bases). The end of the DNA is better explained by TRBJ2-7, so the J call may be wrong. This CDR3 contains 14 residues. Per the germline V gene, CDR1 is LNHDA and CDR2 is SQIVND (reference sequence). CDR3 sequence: CASSIGLGSDEQYF. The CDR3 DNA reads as TGTGCCAGTAGTATCGGCCTTGGGAGCGACGAGCAGTACTTC.

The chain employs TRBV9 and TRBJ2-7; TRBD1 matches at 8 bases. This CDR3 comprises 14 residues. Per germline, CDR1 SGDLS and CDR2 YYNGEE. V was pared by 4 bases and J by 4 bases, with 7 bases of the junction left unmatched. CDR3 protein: CASSPQGAWYEQYF. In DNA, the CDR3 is TGTGCCAGCAGCCCCCAGGGGGCTTGGTACGAGCAGTACTTC.

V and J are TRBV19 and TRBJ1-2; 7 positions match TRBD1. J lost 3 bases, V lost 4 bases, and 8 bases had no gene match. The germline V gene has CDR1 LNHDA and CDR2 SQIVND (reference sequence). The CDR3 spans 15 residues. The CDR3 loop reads CASSSVTGVDYGYTF. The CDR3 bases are TGTGCCAGTAGTAGCGTCACAGGGGTTGACTATGGCTACACCTTC.

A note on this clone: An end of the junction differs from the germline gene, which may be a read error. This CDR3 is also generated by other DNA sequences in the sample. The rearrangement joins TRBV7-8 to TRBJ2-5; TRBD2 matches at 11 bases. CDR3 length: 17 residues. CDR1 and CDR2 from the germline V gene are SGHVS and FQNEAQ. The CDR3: CASSLGGTSGNQETQYF. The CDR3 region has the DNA TGTGCCAGCAGCTTAGGTGGGACTAGCGGTAACCAGGAGACCCAGTACTTC.

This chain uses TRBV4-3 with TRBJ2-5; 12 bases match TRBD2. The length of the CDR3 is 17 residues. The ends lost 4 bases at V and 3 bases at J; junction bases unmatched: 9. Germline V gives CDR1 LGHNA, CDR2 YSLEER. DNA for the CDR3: TGCGCCAGCAGCCCCAGATTCGGACTAGCGGGAAAAGAGACCCAGTACTTC. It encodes CASSPRFGLAGKETQYF.

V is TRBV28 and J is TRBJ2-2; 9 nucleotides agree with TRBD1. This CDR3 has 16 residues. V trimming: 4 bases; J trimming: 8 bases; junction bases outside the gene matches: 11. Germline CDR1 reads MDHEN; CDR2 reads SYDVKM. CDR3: CASSSSGTGRTGELFF. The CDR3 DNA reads TGTGCCAGCAGTTCCTCCGGGACAGGGAGGACAGGGGAGCTGTTTTTT.

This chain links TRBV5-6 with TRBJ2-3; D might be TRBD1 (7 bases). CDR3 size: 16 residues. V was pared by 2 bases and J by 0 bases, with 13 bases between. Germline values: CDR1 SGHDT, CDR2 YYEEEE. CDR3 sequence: CASSFATGTSTDTQYF. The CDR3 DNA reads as TGTGCCAGCAGCTTCGCGACAGGGACTAGCACAGATACGCAGTATTTT.

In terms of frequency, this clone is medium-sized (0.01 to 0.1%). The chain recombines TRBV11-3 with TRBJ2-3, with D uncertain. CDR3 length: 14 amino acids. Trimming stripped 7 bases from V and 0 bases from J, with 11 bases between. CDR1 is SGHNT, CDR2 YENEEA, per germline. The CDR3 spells CASKLHQSTDTQYF. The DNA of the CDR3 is TGTGCCAGCAAATTACACCAAAGCACAGATACGCAGTATTTT.

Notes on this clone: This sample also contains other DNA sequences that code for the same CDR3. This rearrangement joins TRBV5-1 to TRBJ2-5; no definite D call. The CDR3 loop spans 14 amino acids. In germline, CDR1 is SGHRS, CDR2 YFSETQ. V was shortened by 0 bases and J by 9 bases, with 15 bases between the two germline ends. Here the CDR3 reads CASSLATTAIAQYF. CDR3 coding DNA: TGCGCCAGCAGCTTGGCCACAACAGCAATAGCCCAGTACTTC.

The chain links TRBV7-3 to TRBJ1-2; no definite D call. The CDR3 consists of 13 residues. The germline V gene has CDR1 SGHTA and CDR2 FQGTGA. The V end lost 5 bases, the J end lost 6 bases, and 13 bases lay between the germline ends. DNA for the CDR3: TGTGCCAGCAGCCCTTCCGGGATTGATGGCTACACCTTC. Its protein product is CASSPSGIDGYTF.

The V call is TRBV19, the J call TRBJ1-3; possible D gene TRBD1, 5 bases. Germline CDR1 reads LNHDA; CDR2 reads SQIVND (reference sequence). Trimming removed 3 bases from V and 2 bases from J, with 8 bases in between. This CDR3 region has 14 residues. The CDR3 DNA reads TGTGCCAGTAGTATTCAGGGCACTGGAAACACCATATATTTT. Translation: CASSIQGTGNTIYF.

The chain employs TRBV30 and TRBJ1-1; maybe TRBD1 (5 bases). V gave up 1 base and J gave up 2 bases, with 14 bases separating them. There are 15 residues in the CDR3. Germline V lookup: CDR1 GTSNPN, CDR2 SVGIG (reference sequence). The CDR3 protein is CAWSDGRGGNTEAFF. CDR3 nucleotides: TGTGCCTGGAGTGACGGGCGGGGGGGAAACACTGAAGCTTTCTTT.

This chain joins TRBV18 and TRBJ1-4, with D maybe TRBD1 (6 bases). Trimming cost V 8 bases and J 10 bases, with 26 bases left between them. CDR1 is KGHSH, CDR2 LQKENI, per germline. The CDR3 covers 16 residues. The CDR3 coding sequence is TGTGCCAGCGCAAAACCACAGGGAGGGGGTTCAGGAAAACTGTTTTTT. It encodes CASAKPQGGGSGKLFF. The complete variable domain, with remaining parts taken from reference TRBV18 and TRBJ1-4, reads NAGVMQNPRHLVRRRGQEARLRCSPMKGHSHVYWYRQLPEEGLKFMVYLQKENIIDESGMPKERFSAEFPKEGPSILRIQQVVRGDSAAYFCASAKPQGGGSGKLFFGSGTQLSVL.

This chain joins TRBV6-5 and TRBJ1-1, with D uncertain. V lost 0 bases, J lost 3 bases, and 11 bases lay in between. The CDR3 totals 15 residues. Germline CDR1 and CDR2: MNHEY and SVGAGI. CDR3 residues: CASSYSIRGDTEAFF. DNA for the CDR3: TGTGCCAGCAGTTACTCGATTCGGGGAGACACTGAAGCTTTCTTT.

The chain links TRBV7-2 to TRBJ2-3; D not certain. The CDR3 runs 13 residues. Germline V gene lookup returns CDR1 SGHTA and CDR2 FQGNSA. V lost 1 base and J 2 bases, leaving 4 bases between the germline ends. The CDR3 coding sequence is TGTGCCAGCAGCTTAGGAGCCACAGATACGCAGTATTTT. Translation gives CASSLGATDTQYF. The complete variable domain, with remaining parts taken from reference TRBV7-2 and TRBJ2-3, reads GAGVSQSPSNKVTEKGKDVELRCDPISGHTALYWYRQSLGQGLEFLIYFQGNSAPDKSGLPSDRFSAERTGGSVSTLTIQRTQQEDSAVYLCASSLGATDTQYFGPGTRLTVL.

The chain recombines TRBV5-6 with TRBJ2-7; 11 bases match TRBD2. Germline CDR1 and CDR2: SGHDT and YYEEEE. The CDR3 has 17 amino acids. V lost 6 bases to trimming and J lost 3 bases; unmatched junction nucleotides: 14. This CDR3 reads CASTRETSGVARYEQYF. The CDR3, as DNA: TGTGCCAGCACCCGGGAGACTAGCGGGGTGGCGCGCTACGAGCAGTACTTC. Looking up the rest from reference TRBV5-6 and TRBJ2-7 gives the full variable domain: DAGVTQSPTHLIKTRGQQVTLRCSPKSGHDTVSWYQQALGQGPQFIFQYYEEEERQRGNFPDRFSGHQFPNYSSELNVNALLLGDSALYLCASTRETSGVARYEQYFGPGTRLTVT.

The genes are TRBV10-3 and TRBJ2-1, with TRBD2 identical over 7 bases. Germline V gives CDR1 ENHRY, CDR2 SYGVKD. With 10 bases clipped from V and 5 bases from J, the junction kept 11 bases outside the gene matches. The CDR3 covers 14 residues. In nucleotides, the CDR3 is TGTGCCAGTCCCCGGGGGACTAACGACAATGAGCAGTTCTTC. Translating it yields CASPRGTNDNEQFF.

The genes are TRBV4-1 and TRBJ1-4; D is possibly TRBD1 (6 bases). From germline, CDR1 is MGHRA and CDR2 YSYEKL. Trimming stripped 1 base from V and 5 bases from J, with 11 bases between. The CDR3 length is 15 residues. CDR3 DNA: TGCGCCAGCAGCCAAGTAACAGGGCGCAATGAAAAACTGTTTTTT. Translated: CASSQVTGRNEKLFF.

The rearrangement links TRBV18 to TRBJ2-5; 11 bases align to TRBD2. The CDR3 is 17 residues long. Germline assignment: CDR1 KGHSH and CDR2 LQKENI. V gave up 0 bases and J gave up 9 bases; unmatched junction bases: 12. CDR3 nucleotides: TGTGCCAGCTCACCACCGGGGCTAGCGGGAGGCCCGGGGGCCCAGTACTTC. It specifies CASSPPGLAGGPGAQYF.

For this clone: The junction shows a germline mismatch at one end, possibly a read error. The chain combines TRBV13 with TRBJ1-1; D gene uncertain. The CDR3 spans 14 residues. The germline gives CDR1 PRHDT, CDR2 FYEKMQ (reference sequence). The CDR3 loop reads CGTKIGSWNTEDFF. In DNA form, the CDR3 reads TGTGGCACAAAAATCGGGTCTTGGAACACTGAAGATTTCTTT.

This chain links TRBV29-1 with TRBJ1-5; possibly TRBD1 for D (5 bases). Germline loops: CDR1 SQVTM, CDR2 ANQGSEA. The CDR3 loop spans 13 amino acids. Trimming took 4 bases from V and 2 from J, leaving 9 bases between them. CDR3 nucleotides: TGCAGCGTTGGGGGGGACGGCAATCAGCCCCAGCATTTT. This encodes CSVGGDGNQPQHF.

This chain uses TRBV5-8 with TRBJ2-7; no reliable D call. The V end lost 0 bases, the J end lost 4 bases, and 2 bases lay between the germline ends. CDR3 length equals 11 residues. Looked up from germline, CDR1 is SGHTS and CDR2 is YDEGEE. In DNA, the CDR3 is TGTGCCAGCAGCTTGGTATACGAGCAGTACTTC. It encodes CASSLVYEQYF.

The CDR3: CASSPNAGAETQYF. CDR3 coding DNA: TGTGCCAGCAGCCCCAACGCGGGAGCAGAGACCCAGTACTTC. The V and J genes are TRBV7-2 and TRBJ2-5; 7 nucleotides agree with TRBD2. This CDR3 is built from 14 residues. Germline CDR1 reads SGHTA; CDR2 reads FQGNSA. The junction had 7 bases not matched to a gene; V was cut back by 5 bases and J by 4 bases.

DNA for the CDR3: TGTGCCAGCAGTTTAGGGACAGGGAGGGAAAAACTGTTTTTT. It encodes CASSLGTGREKLFF. The chain uses TRBV6-6 and TRBJ1-4; TRBD1 aligns across 9 bases. V gave up 4 bases and J gave up 8 bases; unmatched junction bases: 5. The CDR3 totals 14 residues. Germline values: CDR1 MNHNY, CDR2 SVGAGI (reference sequence).

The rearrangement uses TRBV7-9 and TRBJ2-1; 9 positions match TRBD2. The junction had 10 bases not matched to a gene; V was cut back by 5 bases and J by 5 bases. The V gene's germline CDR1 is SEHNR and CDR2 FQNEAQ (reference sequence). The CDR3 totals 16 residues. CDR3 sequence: CASSQGGSGSDNEQFF. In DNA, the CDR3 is TGTGCCAGCAGCCAGGGAGGTAGCGGGAGTGACAATGAGCAGTTCTTC.

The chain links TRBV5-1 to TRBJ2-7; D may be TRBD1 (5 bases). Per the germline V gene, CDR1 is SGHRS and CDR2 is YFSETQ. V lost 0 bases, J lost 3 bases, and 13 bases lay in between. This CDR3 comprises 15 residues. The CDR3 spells CASSLAVDSDYEQYF. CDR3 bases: TGCGCCAGCAGCTTGGCCGTCGACAGTGACTACGAGCAGTACTTC.